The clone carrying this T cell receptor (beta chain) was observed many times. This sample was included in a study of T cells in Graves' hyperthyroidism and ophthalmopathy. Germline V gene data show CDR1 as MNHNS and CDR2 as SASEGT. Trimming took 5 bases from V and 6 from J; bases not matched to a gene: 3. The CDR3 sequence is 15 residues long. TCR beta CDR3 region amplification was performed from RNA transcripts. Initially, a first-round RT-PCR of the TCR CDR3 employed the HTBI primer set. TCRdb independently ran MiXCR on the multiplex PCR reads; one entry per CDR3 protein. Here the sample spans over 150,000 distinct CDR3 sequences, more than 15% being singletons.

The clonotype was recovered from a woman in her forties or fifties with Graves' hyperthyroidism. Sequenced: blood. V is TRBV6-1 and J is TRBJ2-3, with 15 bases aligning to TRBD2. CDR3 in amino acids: CASSRTSGGEDTQYF. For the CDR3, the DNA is TGTGCCAGCAGTCGGACTAGCGGGGGGGAGGATACGCAGTATTTT.